This T cell receptor (beta chain) stems from a study of OX40 agonist ivuxolimab in advanced cancers. CDR1 and CDR2 from the germline V gene are SGHTA and FQGNSA. The CDR3 length is 15 residues. Trimming pared 7 bases from V and 1 base from J, leaving 14 bases between. The assay was immunoSEQ multiplex PCR, and TCRdb's table has in-frame clones only and misses some. Of over 100,000 clones in the sample, roughly nine tenths were seen once. V and J are TRBV7-2 and TRBJ2-1; a possible D gene is TRBD2 (6 bases). The source material was CD4+ or CD8+ T cells sorted from blood, sampled in a trial of the OX40 agonist ivuxolimab. The receptor was derived from an adult with an advanced solid tumor such as melanoma, head and neck, liver or kidney cancer. The DNA of the CDR3 is TGTGCCAGCACCCCGGGGGTCGGGTCCTACAATGAGCAGTTCTTC. Amino acids: CASTPGVGSYNEQFF.